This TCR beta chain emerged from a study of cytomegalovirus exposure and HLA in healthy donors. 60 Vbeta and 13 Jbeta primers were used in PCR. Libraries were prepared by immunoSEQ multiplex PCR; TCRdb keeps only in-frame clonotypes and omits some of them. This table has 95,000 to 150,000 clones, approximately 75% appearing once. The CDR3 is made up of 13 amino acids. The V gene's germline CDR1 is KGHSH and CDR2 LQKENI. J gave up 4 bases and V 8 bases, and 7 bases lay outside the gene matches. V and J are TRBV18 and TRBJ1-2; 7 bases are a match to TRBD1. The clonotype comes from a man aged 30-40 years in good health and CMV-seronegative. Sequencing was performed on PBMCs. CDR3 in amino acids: CASRTGDGYGYTF. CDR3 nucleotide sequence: TGTGCCAGCCGCACAGGGGACGGCTATGGCTACACCTTC.